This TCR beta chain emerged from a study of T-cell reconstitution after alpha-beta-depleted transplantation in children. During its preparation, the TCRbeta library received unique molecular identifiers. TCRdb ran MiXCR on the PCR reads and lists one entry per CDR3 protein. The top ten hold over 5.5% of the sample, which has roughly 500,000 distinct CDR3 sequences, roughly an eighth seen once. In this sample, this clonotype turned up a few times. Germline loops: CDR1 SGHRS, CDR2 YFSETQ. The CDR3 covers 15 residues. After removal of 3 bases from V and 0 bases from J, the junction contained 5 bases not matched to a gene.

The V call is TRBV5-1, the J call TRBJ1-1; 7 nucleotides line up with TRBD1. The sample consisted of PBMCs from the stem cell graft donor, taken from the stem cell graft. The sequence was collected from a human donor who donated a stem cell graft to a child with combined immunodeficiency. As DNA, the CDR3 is TGCGCCAGCAGCTACTGGGACAGCATGAACACTGAAGCTTTCTTT. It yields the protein CASSYWDSMNTEAFF.